The rows below give T cell receptor beta chains drawn from one sample of a study of OX40 agonist ivuxolimab in advanced cancers. Method: immunoSEQ multiplex PCR; TCRdb's copy keeps in-frame clones and lacks some. The sample contains under 150,000 clones, about 93% of which appear only once. This specimen consisted of CD4+ or CD8+ T cells sorted from blood, obtained in a trial of the OX40 agonist ivuxolimab. Receptor source: an adult with an advanced solid tumor such as melanoma, head and neck, liver or kidney cancer. Each CDR3 is given without its conserved first and last residue. Expanded clones are given a class, and other clones once, few, many or no size at all.

clone_size	v_call	j_call	cdr3_aa
once	TRBV4-2	TRBJ1-2	ASSQDRDRADGYGYT
NA	TRBV10-3	TRBJ1-5	AISESYQGAQPQH
NA	TRBV11-2	TRBJ2-3	ASSFSSGLNTDTQY
NA	TRBV19	TRBJ2-7	ASSIAGASSYEQY
once	TRBV27	TRBJ2-7	ASSSRYEQY
NA	TRBV5-6	TRBJ1-5	ASSLNWDQPQH
once	TRBV10-1	TRBJ2-7	ASSPDGVLEQY
NA	TRBV18	TRBJ1-2	ASSPVRGGQGYT
once	TRBV6-1	TRBJ2-7	ASSDGVYEQY
NA	TRBV11-2	TRBJ1-1	ASSLPGTLNTEAF
NA	TRBV27	TRBJ1-2	ASSLLSGPTNYGYT
NA	TRBV5-4	TRBJ1-3	ASSLGRGGSGNTIY
NA	TRBV9	TRBJ2-1	ASSVRTSLIVDEQF
NA	TRBV7-9	TRBJ1-1	ASSPGGYEAF
few	TRBV10-1	TRBJ1-1	ASSRRGQLNTEAF
NA	TRBV29-1	TRBJ2-7	SVGGTGGGEQY
NA	TRBV6-5	TRBJ2-7	ASSLLSYEQY
few	TRBV21-1	TRBJ1-1	ASTGTGGLNTEAF
few	TRBV6-5	TRBJ1-6	ASSYSQKSPLH
NA	TRBV9	TRBJ1-5	ASSPDRANQPQH
NA	TRBV21-1	TRBJ1-2	ASSKRRSGYT
NA	TRBV10-3	TRBJ1-6	AISEFQGDNSPLH
NA	TRBV19	TRBJ2-5	ASSMGQGQETQY
NA	TRBV7-7	TRBJ1-1	ASSPLGGNTEAF
NA	TRBV7-6	TRBJ1-4	ASSSTGGGNEKLF
once	TRBV18	TRBJ1-1	ASSQTQGLSEAF
NA	TRBV27	TRBJ1-3	ASRPGWAGNTIY
once	TRBV15	TRBJ1-2	ATSRDSRQTGNYGYT
NA	TRBV29-1	TRBJ2-3	SASQTGAPGTSGGGPSTDTQY
NA	TRBV5-1	TRBJ2-2	ASRPLANTGELF
NA	TRBV6-6	TRBJ2-7	ASSSDRNSYEQY
NA	TRBV19	TRBJ2-7	ASSMGRDTYEQY
once	TRBV7-2	TRBJ2-4	ASSYPGTKNIQY
NA	TRBV7-6	TRBJ2-7	ASSEEYEQY
once	TRBV28	TRBJ1-2	ASSFGPSNYGYT
NA	TRBV28	TRBJ1-6	ASSLGRPGGSYNSPLH
NA	TRBV15	TRBJ2-7	ASRGDSSYEQY
NA	TRBV7-8	TRBJ2-3	ASSLGSRGGGTQY
NA	TRBV10-1	TRBJ2-2	ASSDPQSNTGELF
few	TRBV12-5	TRBJ2-7	ASGLVISQGAPYEQY
once	TRBV11-2	TRBJ2-3	ASSLDTSGTQY
NA	TRBV25-1	TRBJ1-2	ASSDPGTGRGYT
NA	TRBV11-2	TRBJ1-2	ASSLWGYPYGYT
NA	TRBV5-8	TRBJ2-5	ASSLGDRPNIQETQY